Shown below are 29 T cell receptor beta chains from a single sample sequenced in a study of regulatory T cells in long-lasting Graves disease. Investigators prepared the TCR beta libraries by applying iRepertoire HTBI primers and Arm-PCR of CDR3 regions. A single record per CDR3 protein comes from TCRdb applying MiXCR to the multiplex PCR reads. This sample has 400,000 to 500,000 distinct CDR3 sequences, with around 20% found just once. Time point specified: persistent/refractory GD, antithyroid drugs over 5 years with positive TRAb. Isolated PBMC RNA provided the starting material for the TCR library. The sequences come from peripheral blood mononuclear cells (PBMCs), collected when the disease was refractory, from a patient treated with antithyroid drugs. The receptor set was obtained from a female donor with Graves disease.

This clonotype was observed a handful of times. This chain joins TRBV5-1 and TRBJ2-2; 8 bases line up with TRBD1. After removal of 4 bases from V and 4 bases from J, the junction contained 9 bases not matched to a gene. The CDR3 is 16 amino acids. Per the germline V gene, CDR1 is SGHRS and CDR2 is YFSETQ. The CDR3 DNA follows: TGCGCCAGCAGCGCACTGAAACAGGGGGGCACCGGGGAGCTGTTTTTT. It specifies CASSALKQGGTGELFF.

This clonotype has at least ten counts. In nucleotides, the CDR3 is TGCAGTGCTCCCGGGACCAATGGCTACACCTTC. This translates into CSAPGTNGYTF. V and J are TRBV20-1 and TRBJ1-2; possible D gene TRBD1, 5 bases. The CDR3 contains 11 residues. Germline CDR1 and CDR2: DFQATT and SNEGSKA (reference sequence). V lost 5 bases and J lost 6, with 10 bases in between.

The chain has TRBV4-2 and TRBJ2-7; no reliable D call. Trimming took 5 bases from V and 2 from J, leaving 13 bases between them. CDR3 size: 14 residues. CDR1 is LGHNA and CDR2 is YNFKEQ in the germline V gene. In DNA, the CDR3 is TGTGCCAGCAGCGCACGACCCGGCGCCTACGAGCAGTACTTC. It encodes CASSARPGAYEQYF.

This clonotype was seen more than once but under ten times. This chain links TRBV19 with TRBJ2-5, with no clear D. The CDR3 length is 13 residues. The V end lost 4 bases, the J end lost 4 bases, and 10 bases lay between the germline ends. The germline gives CDR1 LNHDA, CDR2 SQIVND (reference sequence). CDR3 in DNA: TGTGCCAGTAGTACCTTAGGAACAGAGACCCAGTACTTC. This translates into CASSTLGTETQYF.

This sequence joins TRBV18 and TRBJ2-7; 8 bases fit TRBD1. The CDR3 has 15 residues. Per the germline V gene, CDR1 is KGHSH and CDR2 is LQKENI. V was pared by 4 bases and J by 2 bases, with 7 bases of the junction left unmatched. The CDR3: CASSQTGDRAYEQYF. The CDR3 DNA reads as TGTGCCAGCTCACAGACAGGGGATAGGGCCTACGAGCAGTACTTC.

This clonotype was observed at least ten times. The V and J genes are TRBV13 and TRBJ2-5; 7 bases fit TRBD2. The CDR3 is 15 amino acids. Germline CDR1 reads PRHDT; CDR2 reads FYEKMQ (reference sequence). Trimming took 5 bases from V and 10 from J; bases not matched to a gene: 16. The CDR3 loop reads CASSPRQRGLPDQYF. The CDR3 nucleotides read TGTGCCAGCAGCCCCCGTCAGCGGGGTCTCCCCGACCAGTACTTC.

This chain links TRBV25-1 with TRBJ1-1; possibly TRBD1 for D (5 bases). CDR1 and CDR2 (germline): MGHDK, SYGVNS. The CDR3 has 12 amino acids. V was clipped by 8 bases and J by 5 bases, with 12 bases between them. The CDR3 loop reads CASASGRTEAFF. For the CDR3, the DNA is TGTGCCAGCGCTTCAGGGAGGACTGAAGCTTTCTTT. Drawing the rest from reference TRBV25-1 and TRBJ1-1, the complete variable domain is EADIYQTPRYLVIGTGKKITLECSQTMGHDKMYWYQQDPGMELHLIHYSYGVNSTEKGDLSSESTVSRIRTEHFPLTLESARPSHTSQYLCASASGRTEAFFGQGTRLTVV.

The chain has TRBV4-1 and TRBJ1-1; no firm D call. CDR1 is MGHRA and CDR2 is YSYEKL in the germline V gene. The CDR3 contains 14 residues. Trimming pared 1 base from V and 0 bases from J, leaving 6 bases between. The CDR3 DNA is TGCGCCAGCAGCCAAGCAGCGATGAACACTGAAGCTTTCTTT. It specifies CASSQAAMNTEAFF.

This clonotype was counted ten times or more. The CDR3 sequence is CASSEPPGSTSYEQYF. The CDR3 DNA reads as TGTGCCAGCAGTGAACCGCCGGGCAGTACCTCCTACGAGCAGTACTTC. The chain recombines TRBV28 with TRBJ2-7; D gene ambiguous. Germline loops: CDR1 MDHEN, CDR2 SYDVKM. V lost 5 bases and J lost 0, with 17 bases in between. This CDR3 spans 16 amino acids.

This clonotype was seen a handful of times. V and J are TRBV27 and TRBJ2-7; TRBD1 agrees at 7 bases. The CDR3 consists of 15 residues. The germline CDR1 and CDR2 sequences are MNHEY and SMNVEV (reference sequence). V gave up 7 bases and J gave up 0 bases; unmatched junction bases: 9. The CDR3 DNA is TGTGCCAGCAACTACCGGGACAGCAGCTCCTACGAGCAGTACTTC. It codes for CASNYRDSSSYEQYF.

This clonotype was seen at least ten times. The chain combines TRBV7-2 with TRBJ1-2; TRBD1 agrees at 9 bases. CDR3 length: 14 amino acids. Per germline, CDR1 SGHTA and CDR2 FQGNSA. The V and J ends lost 4 bases and 6 bases, in that order; junction bases with no gene match: 6. CDR3 DNA: TGTGCCAGCAGCTGGTCCGGGACAGGGAATGGCTACACCTTC. It translates to CASSWSGTGNGYTF.

This clonotype has a count of ten or more. The genes are TRBV11-2 and TRBJ1-2; D is possibly TRBD1 (5 bases). The V end was cut by 1 base, the J end by 3 bases, with 15 bases between. Germline values: CDR1 SGHAT, CDR2 FQNNGV. The CDR3 totals 16 residues. The CDR3 DNA sequence: TGTGCCAGCAGCTTAGGGCGGGGCAGGAGGGACTATGGCTACACCTTC. Its protein product is CASSLGRGRRDYGYTF. Filled out from reference TRBV11-2 and TRBJ1-2, the complete variable domain reads EAGVAQSPRYKIIEKRQSVAFWCNPISGHATLYWYQQILGQGPKLLIQFQNNGVVDDSQLPKDRFSAERLKGVDSTLKIQPAKLEDSAVYLCASSLGRGRRDYGYTFGSGTRLTVV.

This clonotype was seen more than once but under ten times. The chain is built from TRBV6-1 and TRBJ2-2; 7 bases align to TRBD1. V lost 6 bases and J lost 0; bases outside the gene matches: 1. This CDR3 is 14 amino acids long. Germline V gene data show CDR1 as MNHNS and CDR2 as SASEGT. The CDR3 DNA reads TGTGCCAGCAGAGGGACAGCGAACACCGGGGAGCTGTTTTTT. Residues: CASRGTANTGELFF.

This clonotype was counted only a few times. This rearrangement joins TRBV30 to TRBJ2-5; 8 bases are shared with TRBD2. The CDR3 has 14 amino acids. V trimming: 4 bases; J trimming: 2 bases; junction bases outside the gene matches: 6. Germline CDR1 is GTSNPN and CDR2 is SVGIG (reference sequence). The CDR3 reads CAWTVTSDQETQYF. The CDR3 DNA follows: TGTGCCTGGACTGTGACTAGCGATCAAGAGACCCAGTACTTC.

This clonotype was seen repeatedly, ten times or more. V is TRBV10-3 and J is TRBJ1-1; D unresolved. Looked up from germline, CDR1 is ENHRY and CDR2 is SYGVKD. V was clipped by 3 bases and J by 5 bases, with 19 bases between them. This CDR3 has 16 amino acids. The CDR3 DNA reads TGTGCCATCAGTGAAGTCAGTCAGTCCTCGGGGACTGAAGCTTTCTTT. Translating gives CAISEVSQSSGTEAFF.

This clonotype has more than one count but fewer than ten. The chain combines TRBV6-1 with TRBJ2-5, with 13 bases lining up with TRBD2. Germline values: CDR1 MNHNS, CDR2 SASEGT. This CDR3 is 16 amino acids long. The V segment lost 5 bases and the J segment 3 bases; nucleotides outside the gene matches: 6. CDR3 region: CASSILAGGPEETQYF. CDR3 DNA: TGTGCCAGCAGTATACTAGCGGGAGGGCCCGAAGAGACCCAGTACTTC.

This clonotype has just a few counts. The V gene is TRBV29-1, the J gene TRBJ2-7; possibly TRBD1 for D (6 bases). Trimming removed 1 base at V and 2 bases at J, with 12 bases between. The CDR3 is made up of 14 amino acids. Germline V CDR1 and CDR2: SQVTM, ANQGSEA. This CDR3 is CSVEGLDSTYEQYF. CDR3 DNA: TGCAGCGTTGAAGGTTTGGACAGCACCTACGAGCAGTACTTC.

This chain uses TRBV7-2 with TRBJ2-7, with D tentatively TRBD2 (5 bases). This CDR3 has 15 amino acids. Trimming removed 5 bases from V and 6 bases from J, with 20 bases in between. CDR1 and CDR2 (germline): SGHTA, FQGNSA. In DNA form, the CDR3 reads TGTGCCAGCAGCCCAAAAACTAGGATCGGGTCCGAGCAGTACTTC. This translates into CASSPKTRIGSEQYF.

As concerns this clonotype: A read error may explain this, as a much larger clone is one base away. The CDR3 end shows no conserved phenylalanine or tryptophan, and so a read error is likely. The chain combines TRBV10-3 with TRBJ2-2; 9 bases are shared with TRBD1. Trimming at V came to 5 bases and at J to 4 bases, leaving 5 bases not matched to a gene. This CDR3 is built from 15 residues. The germline CDR1 and CDR2 sequences are ENHRY and SYGVKD. CDR3 DNA: TGTGCCATCAGTCCGGGACAGGGAGGCACCGGGGAGCTGTTTCTT. It codes for CAISPGQGGTGELFL.

This chain joins TRBV9 and TRBJ2-2; no clear D. The length of the CDR3 is 13 residues. V was pared by 5 bases and J by 4 bases, with 9 bases between. Germline V gene sequence: CDR1 SGDLS, CDR2 YYNGEE. The CDR3 is CASRGSGTGELFF. The CDR3 DNA follows: TGTGCCAGCAGAGGGTCAGGCACCGGGGAGCTGTTTTTT.

The CDR3 loop reads CASSLTFATSTDTQYF. The CDR3 bases are TGTGCCAGCAGTTTAACATTCGCGACAAGCACAGATACGCAGTATTTT. The genes are TRBV12-3 or TRBV12-4 and TRBJ2-3; D ambiguous. Trimming removed 2 bases from V and 0 bases from J, with 12 bases in between. There are 16 residues in the CDR3.

This rearrangement joins TRBV19 to TRBJ1-5, with a weak D call TRBD1 (5 bases). The CDR3 covers 17 residues. The V end was cut by 7 bases, the J end by 3 bases, with 22 bases between. Per germline, CDR1 LNHDA and CDR2 SQIVND (reference sequence). CDR3 amino acids: CASTVRGGAPFNQPQHF. CDR3 nucleotide sequence: TGTGCCAGTACAGTTCGGGGCGGGGCGCCCTTCAATCAGCCCCAGCATTTT.

J is TRBJ1-6 and V is TRBV6-2 or TRBV6-3, with 8 bases identical to TRBD1. With V trimmed by 0 bases and J by 9 bases, 7 bases remained unmatched. The V gene's germline CDR1 is MNHEY and CDR2 SVGEGT. This CDR3 region has 16 residues. The CDR3 DNA sequence: TGTGCCAGCAGTTACTCCTGGACAGGGTCTGGTTCACCCCTCCACTTT. It specifies CASSYSWTGSGSPLHF.

This clonotype has ten or more counts. V is TRBV28 and J is TRBJ2-5; D might be TRBD1 (6 bases). The CDR3 is made up of 14 amino acids. V lost 6 bases and J 1 base, leaving 12 bases between the germline ends. Germline lookup yields CDR1 MDHEN and CDR2 SYDVKM. The CDR3 nucleotides are TGTGCCAGCAGAGAGACAGGTCGCCAAGAGACCCAGTACTTC. Amino acids: CASRETGRQETQYF.

This clonotype showed up many times. The chain carries TRBV14 and TRBJ1-2; D might be TRBD1 (6 bases). CDR1 and CDR2 from the germline V gene are SGHDN and FVKESK. V was clipped by 4 bases and J by 8 bases, with 14 bases between them. This CDR3 is 13 amino acids long. Here the CDR3 DNA reads TGTGCCAGCAGCCGATACAGGGTAGACGGCTACACCTTC. It encodes CASSRYRVDGYTF.

This clonotype was recorded a few times. The V gene is TRBV19, the J gene TRBJ2-5; D not resolved. Per germline, CDR1 LNHDA and CDR2 SQIVND (reference sequence). The ends were cut back, 3 bases at V and 2 bases at J, with 13 bases in the middle. The CDR3 has 15 amino acids. The CDR3 coding sequence is TGTGCCAGTAGTATTTTCTACCCTGATCAAGAGACCCAGTACTTC. This encodes CASSIFYPDQETQYF. Based on the CDR3 plus reference TRBV19 and TRBJ2-5, the full variable domain is DGGITQSPKYLFRKEGQNVTLSCEQNLNHDAMYWYRQDPGQGLRLIYYSQIVNDFQKGDIAEGYSVSREKKESFPLTVTSAQKNPTAFYLCASSIFYPDQETQYFGPGTRLLVL.

Many counts were recorded for this clonotype. The chain recombines TRBV27 with TRBJ2-5; 7 bases align to TRBD2. This CDR3 has 14 residues. Germline V CDR1 and CDR2: MNHEY, SMNVEV (reference sequence). V dropped 8 bases and J dropped 4; count of bases not matched to a gene: 10. CDR3 amino acids: CASGPSGTSETQYF. CDR3 DNA: TGTGCCAGCGGGCCGAGCGGGACCTCAGAGACCCAGTACTTC.

This clonotype was seen more than once but under ten times. This chain connects TRBV29-1 to TRBJ1-1; D is uncertain. The CDR3 is made up of 11 amino acids. In germline, CDR1 is SQVTM, CDR2 ANQGSEA. Deletions cut 6 bases from V and 4 bases from J, with 9 bases between. The CDR3 is CSVWEGTEAFF. The CDR3 DNA is TGCAGCGTGTGGGAGGGCACTGAAGCTTTCTTT.

This chain uses TRBV20-1 with TRBJ2-3, with D unresolved. Germline V gene lookup returns CDR1 DFQATT and CDR2 SNEGSKA (reference sequence). V dropped 2 bases and J dropped 1 base, with 13 bases sitting between them. The CDR3 has 15 amino acids. The CDR3, as DNA: TGCAGTGCTAGACTCAGCGCTGGAGGCACAGATACGCAGTATTTT. This encodes CSARLSAGGTDTQYF.